This is a list of T cell receptor beta chains from one sample in a study of vaccination effects on CD4 cells after COVID-19. No antigen is known for these receptors. Data came from immunoSEQ multiplex PCR; TCRdb stores just in-frame clones and leaves some out. The sample holds fewer than 65,000 clones, roughly 76% seen once. Sequenced material: CD4+ T cells from PBMCs cultured with HCoV-OC43 spike peptides, taken before COVID-19 vaccination. These receptors were taken from a human donor who received a COVID-19 vaccine. CDR3s include the opening cysteine and the closing phenylalanine or tryptophan. The D gene is left open where the match is weak. Where a row states a size, it is once, few, many or the class of an expanded clone; other rows omit it.

abundance	v_gene	d_gene	j_gene	len	CDR3nt	CDR3aa
few	TRBV11-1	.	TRBJ1-1	13	TGTGCCAGCAGCTTAGACAGGGAGGCTGAAGCTTTCTTT	CASSLDREAEAFF
once	TRBV7-2	TRBD1	TRBJ2-1	14	TGTGCCAGCAGCCCTAGGGACAGGGGTAATGAGCAGTTCTTC	CASSPRDRGNEQFF
.	TRBV5-1	TRBD2	TRBJ2-2	17	TGCGCCAGCAGCCAAAGACTAGCGGGGGCCTCCACCGGGGAGCTGTTTTTT	CASSQRLAGASTGELFF
.	TRBV3-1/TRBV3-2	.	TRBJ1-1	14	TGTGCCAGCAGCCAACGCCACGGGGACACTGAAGCTTTCTTT	CASSQRHGDTEAFF
.	TRBV6-6	TRBD1	TRBJ1-6	15	TGTGCCAGCACCGGGACAGGGGGAAATAATTCACCCCTCCACTTT	CASTGTGGNNSPLHF
few	TRBV19	.	TRBJ1-5	13	TGTGCCAGTAAGCTCTTAGGGGATCAGCCCCAGCATTTT	CASKLLGDQPQHF
.	TRBV12-5	.	TRBJ2-2	16	TGTGCTAGTGGTTTGGTACTGGGACAGAACACCGGGGAGCTGTTTTTT	CASGLVLGQNTGELFF
.	TRBV7-8	.	TRBJ1-5	14	TGTGCCAGCAGCTTCCCGGGGCAGGGACAGCCCCAGCATTTT	CASSFPGQGQPQHF
few	TRBV2	TRBD1	TRBJ1-4	14	TGTGCCAGCAGACCGACAGGGGGAGGGGAAAAACTGTTTTTT	CASRPTGGGEKLFF
few	TRBV18	.	TRBJ1-2	14	TGTGCCAGCTCACCAATAAACAGGGATGATGGCTACACCTTC	CASSPINRDDGYTF
once	TRBV6-2/TRBV6-3	.	TRBJ2-5	14	TGTGCCAGCAGTTACTCTGGCCCCGCGGGGACCCAGTACTTC	CASSYSGPAGTQYF
.	TRBV4-2	.	TRBJ1-2	14	TGTGCCAGCAGCCAAACGACGGTGAACTATGGCTACACCTTC	CASSQTTVNYGYTF
once	TRBV6-5	TRBD1	TRBJ1-1	13	TGTGCCAGCAGCCGACAGGGACTGGGTGAAGCTTTCTTT	CASSRQGLGEAFF
few	TRBV19	.	TRBJ1-5	15	TGTGCCAGTAGTATGGGAAAGGGGATCTCTCAGCCCCAGCATTTT	CASSMGKGISQPQHF
.	TRBV5-1	.	TRBJ2-3	13	TGCGCCAGCAGCATAACAGGGAAAGATACGCAGTATTTT	CASSITGKDTQYF
.	TRBV24-1	TRBD2	TRBJ2-5	16	TGTGCCACCAGCTCACCCGTAGCGGGTCCTCAAGAGACCCAGTACTTC	CATSSPVAGPQETQYF
.	TRBV7-9	.	TRBJ1-4	14	TGTGCCAGCACCCCTGGGGGGACCGATGAAAAACTGTTTTTT	CASTPGGTDEKLFF
.	TRBV3-1/TRBV3-2	TRBD2	TRBJ2-1	15	TGTGCCAGCAGCCAAGAGGGGCGGGGGGTCAATGAGCAGTTCTTC	CASSQEGRGVNEQFF
.	TRBV6-5	.	TRBJ1-1	13	TGTGCCAGCAAATGGGGGGGGACCACTGAAGCTTTCTTT	CASKWGGTTEAFF
.	TRBV6-2/TRBV6-3	TRBD1	TRBJ2-2	15	TGTGCCAGCAGTGGTTACAGGGGGAACACCGGGGAGCTGTTTTTT	CASSGYRGNTGELFF
.	TRBV28	.	TRBJ1-4	16	TGTGCCAGCACCCGAGGCAGGGGTTGGACTAATGAAAAACTGTTTTTT	CASTRGRGWTNEKLFF
.	TRBV28	.	TRBJ1-5	15	TGTGCCAGCACTTACCAGGGACGAGGCAATCAGCCCCAGCATTTT	CASTYQGRGNQPQHF
.	TRBV7-2	.	TRBJ1-5	14	TGTGCCAGCAGCCTAGATTTGGGAAATCAGCCCCAGCATTTT	CASSLDLGNQPQHF
once	TRBV5-1	.	TRBJ2-5	13	TGCGCCAGCAGCTGGAACTTAGGAGAGACCCAGTACTTC	CASSWNLGETQYF
.	TRBV9	.	TRBJ1-4	15	TGTGCCAGCAGCGAGGGACCTGCAACTAATGAAAAACTGTTTTTT	CASSEGPATNEKLFF
.	TRBV5-6	.	TRBJ2-5	13	TGTGCCAGCAGCACAACAGGGCCGGAGACCCAGTACTTC	CASSTTGPETQYF
few	TRBV7-2	TRBD1	TRBJ1-2	15	TGTGCCAGCAGCGCGGAACAGGGGGCGCCCCGGGGCTACACCTTC	CASSAEQGAPRGYTF
.	TRBV2	.	TRBJ1-1	15	TGTGCCAGCAGTGAATACGGGGGGCGGAACACTGAAGCTTTCTTT	CASSEYGGRNTEAFF
.	TRBV24-1	TRBD1	TRBJ2-1	16	TGTGCCACCAGTGATCCACGACAGGGTGACTACAATGAGCAGTTCTTC	CATSDPRQGDYNEQFF
.	TRBV29-1	.	TRBJ1-1	14	TGCAGCGTTTTAGTCACGGACATGGGCACTGAAGCTTTCTTT	CSVLVTDMGTEAFF
.	TRBV6-6	.	TRBJ2-3	15	TGTGCCAGCAGCGTATGGGACGGTAGCACAGATACGCAGTATTTT	CASSVWDGSTDTQYF
.	TRBV18	.	TRBJ2-1	16	TGTGCCAGCTCACCACGGGGGTCAAGCTCCTACAATGAGCAGTTCTTC	CASSPRGSSSYNEQFF
.	TRBV29-1	.	TRBJ1-5	14	TGCAGCGTTGAAGAATTGGCGGATAATCAGCCCCAGCATTTT	CSVEELADNQPQHF